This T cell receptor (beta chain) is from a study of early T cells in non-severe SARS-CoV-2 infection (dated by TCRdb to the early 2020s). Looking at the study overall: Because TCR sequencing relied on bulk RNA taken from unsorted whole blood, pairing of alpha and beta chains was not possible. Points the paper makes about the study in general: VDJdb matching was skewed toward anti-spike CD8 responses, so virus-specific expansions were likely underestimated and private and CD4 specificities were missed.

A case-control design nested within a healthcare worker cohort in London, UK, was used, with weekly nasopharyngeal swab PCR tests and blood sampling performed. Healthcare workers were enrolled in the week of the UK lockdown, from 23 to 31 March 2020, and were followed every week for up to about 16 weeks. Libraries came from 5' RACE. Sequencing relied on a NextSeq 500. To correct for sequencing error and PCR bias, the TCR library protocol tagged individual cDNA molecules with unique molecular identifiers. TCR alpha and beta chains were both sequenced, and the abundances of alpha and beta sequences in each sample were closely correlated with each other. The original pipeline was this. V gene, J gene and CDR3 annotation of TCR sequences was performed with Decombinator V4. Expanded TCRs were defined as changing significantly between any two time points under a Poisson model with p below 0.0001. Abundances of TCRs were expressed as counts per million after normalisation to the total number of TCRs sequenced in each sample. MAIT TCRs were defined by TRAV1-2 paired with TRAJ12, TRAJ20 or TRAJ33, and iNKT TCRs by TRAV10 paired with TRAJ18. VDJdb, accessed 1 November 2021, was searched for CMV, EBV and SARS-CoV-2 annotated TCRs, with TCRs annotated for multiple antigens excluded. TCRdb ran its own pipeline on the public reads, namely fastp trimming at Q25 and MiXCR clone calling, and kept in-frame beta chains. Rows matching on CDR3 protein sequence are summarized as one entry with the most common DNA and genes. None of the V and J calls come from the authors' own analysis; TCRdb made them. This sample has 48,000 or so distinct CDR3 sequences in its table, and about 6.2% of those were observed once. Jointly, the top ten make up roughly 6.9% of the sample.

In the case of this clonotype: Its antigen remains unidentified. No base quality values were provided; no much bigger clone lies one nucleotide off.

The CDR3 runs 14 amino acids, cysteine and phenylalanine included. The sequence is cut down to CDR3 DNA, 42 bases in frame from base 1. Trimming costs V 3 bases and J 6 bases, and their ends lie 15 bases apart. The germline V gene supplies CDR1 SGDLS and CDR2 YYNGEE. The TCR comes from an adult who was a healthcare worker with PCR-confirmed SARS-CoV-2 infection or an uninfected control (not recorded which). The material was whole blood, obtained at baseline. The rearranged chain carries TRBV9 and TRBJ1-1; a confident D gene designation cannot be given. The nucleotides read TGTGCCAGCAGCGCAACAATAAGGGCCGCTGAAGCTTTCTTT. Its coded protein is CASSATIRAAEAFF.